The 8 T cell receptor beta chains reported below all come from one sample, sequenced in a study of CD8 T cells in ankylosing spondylitis. TCRdb used MiXCR to reprocess the 5' RACE reads, holding one entry per CDR3 protein. Of 50,000 to 70,000 distinct CDR3 sequences detected, about 6.2% appear once; the ten largest clones hold just under 5%. Sample: synovial fluid, either unsorted or a sorted T cell fraction (not recorded which). These receptor sequences come from a male donor with ankylosing spondylitis.

The rearrangement joins TRBV30 to TRBJ2-7; possibly TRBD1 or TRBD2 for D (6 bases each). CDR3 length: 11 amino acids. The V and J ends lost 5 bases and 11 bases respectively, with 16 bases between them. CDR1 and CDR2 (germline): GTSNPN, SVGIG (reference sequence). The CDR3 DNA reads TGTGCCTGGGGGCCCGGGGGACATGAGTACTTC. Its protein product is CAWGPGGHEYF.

The chain joins TRBV27 to TRBJ2-7, with 7 bases that match TRBD2. V was clipped by 6 bases and J by 4 bases; unmatched bases: 9. The CDR3 runs to 14 residues. Per the germline V gene, CDR1 is MNHEY and CDR2 is SMNVEV (reference sequence). This CDR3 is CASSGLVGGYEQYF. In DNA, the CDR3 is TGTGCCAGCAGCGGACTAGTGGGGGGTTACGAGCAGTACTTC.

J is TRBJ2-6 and V is TRBV24-1; D unclear. Per germline, CDR1 KGHDR and CDR2 SFDVKD. The CDR3 extends over 16 amino acids. Trimming cost V 4 bases and J 0 bases, with 9 bases left between them. CDR3 sequence reads: CATSDPGASGANVLTF. In DNA form, the CDR3 reads TGTGCCACCAGTGACCCAGGCGCCTCTGGGGCCAACGTCCTGACTTTC.

The chain employs TRBV5-1 and TRBJ2-2, with D hard to call. The CDR3 contains 14 residues. The germline V and J ends were trimmed by 4 bases and 6 bases, with 13 bases remaining between them. CDR1 is SGHRS, CDR2 YFSETQ, per germline. CDR3 loop: CASSAWGRAGELFF. CDR3 bases: TGCGCCAGCAGCGCATGGGGTAGGGCCGGGGAGCTGTTTTTT.

Ten or more counts support this clonotype. This chain uses TRBV5-1 with TRBJ2-1; perhaps D is TRBD1 or TRBD2 (5 bases each). The CDR3 totals 15 residues. CDR1 SGHRS and CDR2 YFSETQ come from the germline V gene. Trimming cost V 3 bases and J 10 bases, with 20 bases left between them. The CDR3 reads CASSWAGTALEEQFF. The CDR3 DNA is TGCGCCAGCAGCTGGGCCGGGACCGCCCTCGAGGAGCAGTTCTTC.

This clonotype was seen many times. One junction end disagrees with the germline gene, perhaps due to a read error. This chain connects TRBV5-1 to TRBJ1-2; TRBD1 agrees at 7 bases. This CDR3 contains 12 residues. Germline V gives CDR1 SGHRS, CDR2 YFSETQ. DNA of the CDR3: TGCGCCAGCAGCGTTACCGGGACAGCGACCTCCTTC. Amino acid sequence: CASSVTGTATSF.

This clonotype was recorded a few times. CDR3 in amino acids: CASRKDGSSYEQYF. DNA of the CDR3: TGTGCCAGCAGGAAAGACGGGAGCTCCTACGAGCAGTACTTC. This chain links TRBV28 with TRBJ2-7; D possibly corresponds to TRBD2 (6 bases). The V gene lost 6 bases and the J gene lost 0 bases, with 12 bases spanning the gap. Germline-derived CDR1 and CDR2 are MDHEN and SYDVKM. The CDR3 loop spans 14 amino acids.

This clonotype was counted between two and nine times. This chain connects TRBV6-1 to TRBJ2-7, with D perhaps matching TRBD1 (6 bases). V was cut by 2 bases and J by 5 bases, with 10 bases left in between. Germline assignment: CDR1 MNHNS and CDR2 SASEGT. The CDR3 consists of 13 residues. CDR3 in DNA: TGTGCCAGCAGTGAATCAGGGGTGAACGAGCAGTACTTC. This translates into CASSESGVNEQYF.